Following are 9 T cell receptor beta chains from one sample sequenced in a study of tumor and adjacent non-tumor tissue in lung cancer. The library came from three nested PCR rounds adapted from ARM-PCR protocols. From the multiplex PCR reads, TCRdb called clonotypes with MiXCR, one entry per CDR3 protein. The table has approximately 100,000 distinct CDR3 sequences, roughly 73% seen once. The template was RNA from unsorted bulk tissue. The specimen sequenced was lung tumor tissue. The source of these receptors is a woman aged 55-69 years with non-small cell lung cancer.

As to this clonotype: Relative to the germline gene, one junction end is altered; a read error may explain this. CDR3 residues: CSARLQRGSSYNEHFF. CDR3 sequence (DNA): TGTAGTGCTAGACTCCAACGGGGATCATCCTACAATGAGCACTTCTTC. The V call is TRBV20-1, the J call TRBJ2-1; TRBD2 might be the D (5 bases). This CDR3 has 16 residues. Germline V CDR1 and CDR2: DFQATT, SNEGSKA (reference sequence).

About this clonotype: Since a much larger clone is just one base distant, this may be a read error. The rearrangement uses TRBV20-1 and TRBJ2-3, with D tentatively TRBD1 (5 bases). V gave up 6 bases and J gave up 9 bases, with 13 bases separating them. CDR3 length equals 11 residues. Germline V gene lookup returns CDR1 DFQATT and CDR2 SNEGSKA (reference sequence). The CDR3 DNA reads as TGCAGTGCAGTACGGACAAGGACGCAGTATTTT. Translated: CSAVRTRTQYF.

Worth noting for this clonotype: It may be a read error: a sequence one base away is much more abundant. The gene calls are TRBV6-2 or TRBV6-3 and TRBJ2-3; perhaps TRBD2 as D (7 bases). This CDR3 is built from 15 residues. Germline V gene sequence: CDR1 MNHEY, CDR2 SVGEGT. V lost 6 bases, J lost 2 bases, and 15 bases lay in between. The CDR3 DNA is TGTGCCAGCAGGACTTGCGGGGGACACACAGATACGCAGTATTTT. Translated, it gives CASRTCGGHTDTQYF.

Note on this clonotype: An end of the junction differs from the germline gene, which may be a read error. The rearrangement uses TRBV20-1 and TRBJ2-4; TRBD1 might be the D (6 bases). Germline V gene lookup returns CDR1 DFQATT and CDR2 SNEGSKA (reference sequence). This CDR3 has 15 residues. This chain's CDR3 is CNAATGQLAKNIQYF. CDR3 nucleotides: TGCAATGCTGCGACAGGACAGCTAGCCAAAAACATTCAGTACTTC.

This clonotype was counted a single time. The genes are TRBV3-1 and TRBJ2-7; perhaps TRBD1 as D (5 bases). V lost 4 bases and J 3 bases, leaving 16 bases between the germline ends. CDR3 length equals 15 residues. The germline V gene encodes CDR1 LGHDT and CDR2 YNNKEL (reference sequence). Here the CDR3 reads CASSRASGRDYEQYF. CDR3 nucleotides: TGTGCCAGCAGCCGGGCCTCCGGCAGGGACTACGAGCAGTACTTC.

Of note for this clonotype: The CDR3 ends on some other residue instead of the conserved phenylalanine or tryptophan, so this is likely a read error. The limits of the CDR3 on the DNA are not certain, so only TCRdb's listed CDR3 is given. The chain links TRBV11-3 to TRBJ2-7; the D call TRBD1 from the table was never checked on the DNA. Germline loops: CDR1 SGHNT, CDR2 YENEEA. The CDR3 totals 14 residues, both ends included. CDR3: CASSLDTGTYEHYI.

This clonotype occurred once. The chain is built from TRBV4-1 and TRBJ2-1; 11 bases are shared with TRBD2. CDR3 length: 16 amino acids. Germline V gene sequence: CDR1 MGHRA, CDR2 YSYEKL. The V and J ends lost 6 bases and 6 bases, in that order; junction bases with no gene match: 10. The CDR3 loop reads CASRRPVSGGANEQFF. CDR3 coding DNA: TGCGCCAGCAGGCGCCCAGTTAGCGGGGGGGCCAATGAGCAGTTCTTC.

As concerns this clonotype: The germline gene is not matched at one end of the junction; a read error may be the cause. The chain couples TRBV29-1 to TRBJ1-5; D gene uncertain. Looked up from germline, CDR1 is SQVTM and CDR2 is ANQGSEA. The CDR3 consists of 13 residues. For the CDR3, the DNA is TGCAGGGTGGATACCACTCGACATCAGCCCCAGGATTTT. Its protein is CRVDTTRHQPQDF. The whole variable domain, remainder taken from reference TRBV29-1 and TRBJ1-5, is SAVISQKPSRDICQRGTSLTIQCQVDSQVTMMFWYRQQPGQSLTLIATANQGSEATYESGFVIDKFPISRPNLTFSTLTVSNMSPEDSSIYLCRVDTTRHQPQDFGDGTRLSIL.

The sample holds a few counts of this clonotype. V and J are TRBV5-1 and TRBJ2-1; 10 bases line up with TRBD1. The CDR3 consists of 14 residues. The J segment lost 8 bases and the V segment lost 0 bases, leaving 2 bases of the junction unmatched. CDR1 is SGHRS and CDR2 is YFSETQ in the germline V gene. This CDR3 reads CASSLGTGGDEQFF. Here the CDR3 DNA reads TGCGCCAGCAGCTTGGGGACAGGGGGGGATGAGCAGTTCTTC.